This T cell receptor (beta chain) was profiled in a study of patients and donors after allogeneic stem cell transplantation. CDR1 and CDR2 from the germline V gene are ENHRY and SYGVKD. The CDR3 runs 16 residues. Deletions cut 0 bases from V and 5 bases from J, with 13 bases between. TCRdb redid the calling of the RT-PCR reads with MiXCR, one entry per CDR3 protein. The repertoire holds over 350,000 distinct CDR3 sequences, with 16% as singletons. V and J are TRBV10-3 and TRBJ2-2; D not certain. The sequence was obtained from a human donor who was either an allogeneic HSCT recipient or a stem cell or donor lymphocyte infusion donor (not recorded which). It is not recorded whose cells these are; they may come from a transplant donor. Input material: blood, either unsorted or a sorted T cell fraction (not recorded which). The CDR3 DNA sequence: TGTGCCATCAGTGAGTCGCGCCAGCCCTATACCGGGGAGCTGTTTTTT. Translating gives CAISESRQPYTGELFF.